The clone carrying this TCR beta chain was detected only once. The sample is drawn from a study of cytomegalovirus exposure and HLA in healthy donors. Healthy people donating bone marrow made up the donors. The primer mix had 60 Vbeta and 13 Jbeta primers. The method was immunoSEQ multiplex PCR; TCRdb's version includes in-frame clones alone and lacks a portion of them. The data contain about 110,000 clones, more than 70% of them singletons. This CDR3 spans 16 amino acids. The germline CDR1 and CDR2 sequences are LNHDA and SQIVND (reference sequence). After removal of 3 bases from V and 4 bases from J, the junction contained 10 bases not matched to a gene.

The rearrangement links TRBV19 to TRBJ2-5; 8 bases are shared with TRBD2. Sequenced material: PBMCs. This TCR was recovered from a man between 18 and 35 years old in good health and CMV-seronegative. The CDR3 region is CASSIGGGQSAETQYF. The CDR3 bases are TGTGCCAGTAGTATCGGGGGGGGCCAGTCGGCAGAGACCCAGTACTTC.